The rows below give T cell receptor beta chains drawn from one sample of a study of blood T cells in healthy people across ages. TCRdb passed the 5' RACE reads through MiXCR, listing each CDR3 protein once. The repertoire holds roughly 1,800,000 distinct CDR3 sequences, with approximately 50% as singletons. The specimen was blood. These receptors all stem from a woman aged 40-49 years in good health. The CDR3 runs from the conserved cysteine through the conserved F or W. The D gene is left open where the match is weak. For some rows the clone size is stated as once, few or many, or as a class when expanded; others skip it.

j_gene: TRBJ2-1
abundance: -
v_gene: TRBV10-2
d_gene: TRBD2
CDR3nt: TGCGCCAGCAGTGAGGTTGGCGGGGGGGGGATCAATGAGCAGTTCTTC
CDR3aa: CASSEVGGGGINEQFF

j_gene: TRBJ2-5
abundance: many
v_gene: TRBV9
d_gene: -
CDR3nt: TGTGCCAGCAGCGGGACGTTCCAAGAGACCCAGTACTTC
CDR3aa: CASSGTFQETQYF

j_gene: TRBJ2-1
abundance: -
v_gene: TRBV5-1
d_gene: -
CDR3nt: TGCGCCAGCAGCTTGACAGGGAACCCGTACAATGAGCAGTTCTTC
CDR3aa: CASSLTGNPYNEQFF

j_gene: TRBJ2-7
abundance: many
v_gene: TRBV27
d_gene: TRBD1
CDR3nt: TGTGCCAGCAGTCCCTCGGGGACAGCCTACGAGCAGTACTTC
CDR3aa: CASSPSGTAYEQYF

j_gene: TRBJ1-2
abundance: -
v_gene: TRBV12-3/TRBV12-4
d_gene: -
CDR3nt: TGTGCCAGCACCCTAGCCCATGGCTTGAGGGGCTACACCTTC
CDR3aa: CASTLAHGLRGYTF

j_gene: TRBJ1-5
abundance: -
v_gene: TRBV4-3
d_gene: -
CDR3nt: TGCGCCAGCAGCCAGTGGGACATACCCAATCAGCCCCAGCATTTT
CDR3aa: CASSQWDIPNQPQHF

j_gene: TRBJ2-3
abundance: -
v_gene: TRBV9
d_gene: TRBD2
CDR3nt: TGTGCCAGCAGCCCCAAACCGTCGGGGGGGCCAGATACGCAGTATTTT
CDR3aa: CASSPKPSGGPDTQYF

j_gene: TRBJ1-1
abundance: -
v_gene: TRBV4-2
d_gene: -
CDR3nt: TGTGCCAGCAGCCATTTGGCCGGGGACACTGAAGCTTTCTTT
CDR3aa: CASSHLAGDTEAFF

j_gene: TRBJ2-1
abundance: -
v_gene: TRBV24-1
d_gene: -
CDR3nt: TGTGCCACCAGTGATGTAGGATGCGAGCAGTTCTTC
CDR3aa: CATSDVGCEQFF

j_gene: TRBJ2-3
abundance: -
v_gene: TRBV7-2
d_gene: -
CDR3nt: TGTGCCAGCAGCTCATTCGGCTCCGATACGCAGTATTTT
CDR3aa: CASSSFGSDTQYF

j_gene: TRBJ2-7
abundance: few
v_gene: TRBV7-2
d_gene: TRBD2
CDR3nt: TGTGCCAGCAGCTTAGTGGGGGGGGTAGACGAGCAGTACTTC
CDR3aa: CASSLVGGVDEQYF

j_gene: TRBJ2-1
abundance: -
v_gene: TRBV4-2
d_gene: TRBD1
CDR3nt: TGTGCCAGCAGCCAATCCCGGGACAGGGGGGACAATGAGCAGTTCTTC
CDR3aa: CASSQSRDRGDNEQFF

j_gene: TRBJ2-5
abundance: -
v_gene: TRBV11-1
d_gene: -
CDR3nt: TGTGCCAGCAGCTTAAGGGGAGGACAGGCGGGGTCAGAGACCCAGTACTTC
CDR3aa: CASSLRGGQAGSETQYF

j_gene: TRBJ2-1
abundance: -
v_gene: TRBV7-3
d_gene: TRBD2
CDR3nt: TGCGCCAGCAGCTTAAAGCGCGGGGGGGCTTTGAATGAGCAGTTCTTC
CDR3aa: CASSLKRGGALNEQFF

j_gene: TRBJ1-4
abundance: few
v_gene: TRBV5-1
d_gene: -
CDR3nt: TGCGCCAGCAGCTTGGTAGCAGAAGAACCGACTAATGAAAAACTGTTTTTT
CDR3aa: CASSLVAEEPTNEKLFF

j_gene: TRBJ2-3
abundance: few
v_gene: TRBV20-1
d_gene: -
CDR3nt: TGCAGTGCTAGAGTGGCAGGCGATACGCAGTATTTT
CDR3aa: CSARVAGDTQYF

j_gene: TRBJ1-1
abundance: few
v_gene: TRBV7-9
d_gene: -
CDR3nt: TGTGCCAGCAGCTTAGCGTCGGGGTCGAACACTGAAGCTTTCTTT
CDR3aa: CASSLASGSNTEAFF

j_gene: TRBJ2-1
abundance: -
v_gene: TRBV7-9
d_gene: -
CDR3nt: TGTGCCAGCAGCTTGGAGGGGATTTCCAATGAGCAGTTCTTC
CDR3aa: CASSLEGISNEQFF

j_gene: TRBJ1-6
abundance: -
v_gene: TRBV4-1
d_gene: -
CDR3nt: TGCGCCAGCAGCCAAACCAACCGGGACCGAAGAGAACCCCTCCACTTT
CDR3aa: CASSQTNRDRREPLHF

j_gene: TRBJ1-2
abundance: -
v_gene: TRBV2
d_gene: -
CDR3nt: TGTGCCAGCAGGGGAACTAACTATGGCTACACCTTC
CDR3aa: CASRGTNYGYTF

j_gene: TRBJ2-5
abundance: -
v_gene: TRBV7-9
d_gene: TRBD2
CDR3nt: TGTGCCAGCAGCCTCTCCGGGACTAGCGGCGTAAAGACCCAGTACTTC
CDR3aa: CASSLSGTSGVKTQYF

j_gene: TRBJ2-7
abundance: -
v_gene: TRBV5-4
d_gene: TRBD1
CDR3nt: TGTGCCAGCAGCCTGACAGGGGTAGAGAGATTCTCCTACGAGCAGTACTTC
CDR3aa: CASSLTGVERFSYEQYF

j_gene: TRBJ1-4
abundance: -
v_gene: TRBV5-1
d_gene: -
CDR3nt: TGCGCCAGCAGCCTCACATCCGAAAAACTGTTTTTT
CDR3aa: CASSLTSEKLFF

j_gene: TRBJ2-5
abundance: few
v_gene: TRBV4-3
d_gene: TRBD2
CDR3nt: TGCGCCAGCAGCCAAGAACTACCGGGACTAGCGGGGGAAGAGACCCAGTACTTC
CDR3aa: CASSQELPGLAGEETQYF

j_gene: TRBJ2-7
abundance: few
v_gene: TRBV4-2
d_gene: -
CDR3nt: TGTGCCAGCAGCCAAGATCTCCAGGGGGGCTACGAGCAGTACTTC
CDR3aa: CASSQDLQGGYEQYF

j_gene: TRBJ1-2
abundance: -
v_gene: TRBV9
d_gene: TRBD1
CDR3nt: TGTGCCAGCAGCGGGGGAGGGACAGGCTATGGCTACACCTTC
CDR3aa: CASSGGGTGYGYTF

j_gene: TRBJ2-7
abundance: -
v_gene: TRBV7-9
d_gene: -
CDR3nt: TGTGCCTGCAGCTCACCTTGGACAGTCTACGAGCAGTACTTC
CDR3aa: CACSSPWTVYEQYF

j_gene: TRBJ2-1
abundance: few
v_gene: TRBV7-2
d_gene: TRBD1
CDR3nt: TGTGCCAGCAGCGTAAGAAGACAGGGGGCGTATGAGCAGTTCTTC
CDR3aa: CASSVRRQGAYEQFF

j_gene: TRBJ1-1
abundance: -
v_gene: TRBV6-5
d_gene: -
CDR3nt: TGTGCCAGCAGTTGGAATAGGCGACAGAACACTGAAGCTTTCTTT
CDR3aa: CASSWNRRQNTEAFF

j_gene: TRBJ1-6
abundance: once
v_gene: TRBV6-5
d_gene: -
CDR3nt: TGTGCCAGCAGTCCGAACCACGGGGGCCGGAGGTCACCCCTCCACTTT
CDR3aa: CASSPNHGGRRSPLHF

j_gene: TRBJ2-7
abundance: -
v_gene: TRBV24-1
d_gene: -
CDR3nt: TGTGCCACCAGTGAGCCAGGGGACTACGAGCAGTACTTC
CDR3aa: CATSEPGDYEQYF

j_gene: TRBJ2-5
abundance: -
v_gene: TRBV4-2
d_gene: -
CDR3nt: TGTGCCAGCAGCCAGGACGGTTCGGTCTACAATGAGCAGTACTTC
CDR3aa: CASSQDGSVYNEQYF

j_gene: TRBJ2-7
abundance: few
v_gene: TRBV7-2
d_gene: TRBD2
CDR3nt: TGTGCCAGCAGCCTCCAAGCGGCGGGGGGGAACTACGAGCAGTACTTC
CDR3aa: CASSLQAAGGNYEQYF

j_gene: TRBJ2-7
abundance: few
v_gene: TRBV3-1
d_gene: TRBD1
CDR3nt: TGTGCCAGCAGCCGATCCGGGACAGGGCACTACGAGCAGTACTTC
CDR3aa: CASSRSGTGHYEQYF

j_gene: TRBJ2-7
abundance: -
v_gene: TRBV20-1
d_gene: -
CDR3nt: TGCAGTGCTAGAGGTCTTAGCGGCGGATACGAGCAGTACTTC
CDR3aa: CSARGLSGGYEQYF

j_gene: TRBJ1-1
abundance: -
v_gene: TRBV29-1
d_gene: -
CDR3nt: TGCAGCGAGACCAGGGGGAACACTGAAGCTTTCTTT
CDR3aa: CSETRGNTEAFF

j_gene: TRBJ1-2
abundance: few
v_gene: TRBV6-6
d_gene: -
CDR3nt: TGTGCCAGCAACTACAGGGAAACCTATGGCTACACCTTC
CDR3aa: CASNYRETYGYTF

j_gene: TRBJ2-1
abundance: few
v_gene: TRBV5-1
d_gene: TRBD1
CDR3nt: TGCGCCAGCAGCTCTGGGACAGGGCAGTTCTTC
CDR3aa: CASSSGTGQFF

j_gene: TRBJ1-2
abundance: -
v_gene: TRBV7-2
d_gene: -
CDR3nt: TGTGCCAGCAGCTCAGACAGTAGTTTTAACTATAGCTACACCTTC
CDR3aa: CASSSDSSFNYSYTF

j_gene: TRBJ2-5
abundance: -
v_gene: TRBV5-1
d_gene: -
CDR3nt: TGCGCCAGCAGCCCCAGCCAGGGATTAGGGGAGACCCAGTACTTC
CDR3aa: CASSPSQGLGETQYF

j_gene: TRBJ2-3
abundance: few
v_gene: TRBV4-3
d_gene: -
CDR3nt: TGCGCCAGCAGCCTTCAGTCCGGACCTTTCACAGATACGCAGTATTTT
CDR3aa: CASSLQSGPFTDTQYF

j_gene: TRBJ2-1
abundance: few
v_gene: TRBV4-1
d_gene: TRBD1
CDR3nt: TGCGCCAGCAGCCAAGATGAGGGGACAGGGCAGACCAATGAGCAGTTCTTC
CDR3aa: CASSQDEGTGQTNEQFF

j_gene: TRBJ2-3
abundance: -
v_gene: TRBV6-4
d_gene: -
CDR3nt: TGTGCCAGCAGTGACTCAACGGGGGCCGCAGATACGCAGTATTTT
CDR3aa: CASSDSTGAADTQYF

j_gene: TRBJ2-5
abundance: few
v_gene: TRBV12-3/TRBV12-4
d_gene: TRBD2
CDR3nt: TGTGCCAGCAGTGAGACTAGCCGGGAGACCCAGTACTTC
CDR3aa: CASSETSRETQYF

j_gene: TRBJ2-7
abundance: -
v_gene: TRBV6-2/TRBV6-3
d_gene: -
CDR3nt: TGTGCCAGCAGTTCCCCGACAGGCCGGGGAGGGGACGCCTACGAGCAGTACTTC
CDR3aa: CASSSPTGRGGDAYEQYF

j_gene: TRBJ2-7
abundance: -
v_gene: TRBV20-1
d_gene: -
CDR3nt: TGCAGTGCTAGAGTAGCAGACTACGAGCAGTACTTC
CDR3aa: CSARVADYEQYF

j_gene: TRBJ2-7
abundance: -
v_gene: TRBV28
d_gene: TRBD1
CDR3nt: TGTGCCAGCTCGGACAGGTCCTTCTACGAGCAGTACTTC
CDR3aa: CASSDRSFYEQYF

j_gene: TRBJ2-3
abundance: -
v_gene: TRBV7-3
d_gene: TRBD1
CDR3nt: TGTGCCAGCAGCTTAGCCCAGGGGGTTCGATCAAATACGCAGTATTTT
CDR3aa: CASSLAQGVRSNTQYF

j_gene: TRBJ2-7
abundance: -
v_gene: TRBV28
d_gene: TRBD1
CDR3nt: TGTGCCAGCAGTTCCTCCCGACAGGGTGGGTACGAGCAGTACTTC
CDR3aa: CASSSSRQGGYEQYF

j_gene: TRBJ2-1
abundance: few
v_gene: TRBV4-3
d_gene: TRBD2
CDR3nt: TGCGCCAGCAGCCAAGATATTAGACTAGCGGGGGGGCCGAGCGATGAGCAGTTCTTC
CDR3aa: CASSQDIRLAGGPSDEQFF

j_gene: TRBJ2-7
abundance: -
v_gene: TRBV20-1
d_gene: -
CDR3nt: TGCAGTGCTATTGGGCGGGGCACTTACGAGCAGTACTTC
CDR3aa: CSAIGRGTYEQYF

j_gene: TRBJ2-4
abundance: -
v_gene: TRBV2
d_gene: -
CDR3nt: TGTGCCAGCAGTTTGGCCCTGGGGGGCATTCAGTACTTC
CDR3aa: CASSLALGGIQYF

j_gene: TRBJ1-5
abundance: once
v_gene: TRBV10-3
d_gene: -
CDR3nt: TGTGCCATCAGTGAGTCGAAAGGGACTCATAGCAATCAGCCCCAGCATTTT
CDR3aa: CAISESKGTHSNQPQHF

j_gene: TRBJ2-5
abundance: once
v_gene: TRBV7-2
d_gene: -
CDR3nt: TGTGCCAGCAGCGTCAGGGGGGCGGGCCCACTCGGGGAGACCCAGTACTTC
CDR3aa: CASSVRGAGPLGETQYF

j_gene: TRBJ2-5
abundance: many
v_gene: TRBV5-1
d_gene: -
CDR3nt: TGCGCCAGCAGCCTCCTTTCGCACAGGAGGGTTGGAGAGACCCAGTACTTC
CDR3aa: CASSLLSHRRVGETQYF

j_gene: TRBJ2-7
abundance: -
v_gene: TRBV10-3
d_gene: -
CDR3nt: TGTGCCATCAGTGAAGTAGGGGGCTCCTACGAGCAGTACTTC
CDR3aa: CAISEVGGSYEQYF

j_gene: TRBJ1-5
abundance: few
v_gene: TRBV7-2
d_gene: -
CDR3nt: TGTGCCAGCAGCTTAGATTCGGATCAGCCCCAGCATTTT
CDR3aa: CASSLDSDQPQHF

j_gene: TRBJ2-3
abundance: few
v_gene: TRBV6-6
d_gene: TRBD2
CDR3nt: TGTGCCAGCAGTCTAGCGGGGGGGCCAGGAGATACGCAGTATTTT
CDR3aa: CASSLAGGPGDTQYF